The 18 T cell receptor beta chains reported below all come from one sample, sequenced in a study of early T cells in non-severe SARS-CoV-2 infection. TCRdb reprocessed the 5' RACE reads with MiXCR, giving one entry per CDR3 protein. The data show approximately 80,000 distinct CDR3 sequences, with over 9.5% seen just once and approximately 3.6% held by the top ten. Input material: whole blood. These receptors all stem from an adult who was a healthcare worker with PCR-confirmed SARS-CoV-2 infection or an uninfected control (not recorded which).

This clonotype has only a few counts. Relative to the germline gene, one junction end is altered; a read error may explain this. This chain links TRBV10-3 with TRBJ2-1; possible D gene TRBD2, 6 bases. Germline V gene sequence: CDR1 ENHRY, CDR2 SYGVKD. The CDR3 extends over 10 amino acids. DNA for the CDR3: TGTGCCATTCAACTAGGCGGGGCCGTCTTC. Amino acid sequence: CAIQLGGAVF.

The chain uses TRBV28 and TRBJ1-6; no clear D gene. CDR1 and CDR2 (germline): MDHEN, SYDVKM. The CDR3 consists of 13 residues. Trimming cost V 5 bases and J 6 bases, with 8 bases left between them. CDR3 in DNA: TGTGCCAGCAGTACTACCCGTAATTCACCCCTCCACTTT. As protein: CASSTTRNSPLHF.

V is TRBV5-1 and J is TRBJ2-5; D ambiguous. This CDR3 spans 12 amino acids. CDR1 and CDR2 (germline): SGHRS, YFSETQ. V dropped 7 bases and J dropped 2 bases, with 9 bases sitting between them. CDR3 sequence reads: CASGRPQETQYF. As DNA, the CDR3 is TGCGCCAGCGGAAGGCCTCAAGAGACCCAGTACTTC.

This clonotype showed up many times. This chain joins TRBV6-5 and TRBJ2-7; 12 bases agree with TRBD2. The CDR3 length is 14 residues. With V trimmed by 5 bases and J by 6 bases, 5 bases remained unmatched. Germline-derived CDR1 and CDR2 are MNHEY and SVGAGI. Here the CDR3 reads CASSRLAGESEQYF. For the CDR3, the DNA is TGTGCCAGCAGTAGACTAGCGGGAGAATCCGAGCAGTACTTC.

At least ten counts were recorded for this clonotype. The CDR3 sequence: CSARADRGDWHEQFF. CDR3 nucleotides: TGCAGTGCTAGAGCGGACAGGGGAGATTGGCATGAGCAGTTCTTC. The chain links TRBV20-1 to TRBJ2-1, with 9 nucleotides matching TRBD1. V lost 1 base and J lost 8; bases outside the gene matches: 9. The germline V gene has CDR1 DFQATT and CDR2 SNEGSKA (reference sequence). The CDR3 has 15 residues.

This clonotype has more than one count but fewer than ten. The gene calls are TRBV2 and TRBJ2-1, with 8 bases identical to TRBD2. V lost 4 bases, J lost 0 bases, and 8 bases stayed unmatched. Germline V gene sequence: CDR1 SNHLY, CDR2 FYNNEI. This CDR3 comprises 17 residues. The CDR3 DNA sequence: TGTGCCAGCAGTGGGTATCTAGCGGGCCCCTCCTACAATGAGCAGTTCTTC. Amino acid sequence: CASSGYLAGPSYNEQFF.

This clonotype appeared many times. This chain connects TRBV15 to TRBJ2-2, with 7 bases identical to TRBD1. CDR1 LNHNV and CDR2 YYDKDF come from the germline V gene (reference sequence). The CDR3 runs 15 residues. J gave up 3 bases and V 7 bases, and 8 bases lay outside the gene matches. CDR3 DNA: TGTGCCACCAACCGAGGGGGCGAGCACACCGGGGAGCTGTTTTTT. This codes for CATNRGGEHTGELFF.

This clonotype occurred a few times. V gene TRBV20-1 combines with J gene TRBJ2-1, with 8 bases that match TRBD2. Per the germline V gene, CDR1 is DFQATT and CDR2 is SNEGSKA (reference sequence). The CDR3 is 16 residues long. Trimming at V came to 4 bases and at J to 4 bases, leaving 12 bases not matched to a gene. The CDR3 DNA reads TGCAGTGCTACCCCCAGGGGACTAGAGTATTACAATGAGCAGTTCTTC. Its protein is CSATPRGLEYYNEQFF.

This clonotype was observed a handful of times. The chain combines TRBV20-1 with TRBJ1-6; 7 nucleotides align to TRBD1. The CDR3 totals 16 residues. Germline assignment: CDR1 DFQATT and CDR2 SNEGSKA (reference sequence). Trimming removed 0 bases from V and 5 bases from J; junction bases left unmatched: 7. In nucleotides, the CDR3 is TGCAGTGCTAGAGACCCTGGGCAGGGGGATAATTCACCCCTCCACTTT. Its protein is CSARDPGQGDNSPLHF.

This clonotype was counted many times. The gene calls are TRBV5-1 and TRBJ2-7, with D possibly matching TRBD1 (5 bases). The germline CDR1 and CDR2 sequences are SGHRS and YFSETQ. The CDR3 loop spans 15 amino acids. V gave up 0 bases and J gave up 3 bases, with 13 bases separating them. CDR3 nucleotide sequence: TGCGCCAGCAGCTTGGGAGCAGGGAAGCTCTACGAGCAGTACTTC. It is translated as CASSLGAGKLYEQYF.

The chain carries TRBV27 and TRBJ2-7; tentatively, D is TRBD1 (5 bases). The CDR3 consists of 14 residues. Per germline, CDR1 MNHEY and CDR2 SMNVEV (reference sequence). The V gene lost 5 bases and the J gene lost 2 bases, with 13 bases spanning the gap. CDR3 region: CASSGQGLPYEQYF. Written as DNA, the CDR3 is TGTGCCAGCAGTGGCCAGGGTTTGCCCTACGAGCAGTACTTC.

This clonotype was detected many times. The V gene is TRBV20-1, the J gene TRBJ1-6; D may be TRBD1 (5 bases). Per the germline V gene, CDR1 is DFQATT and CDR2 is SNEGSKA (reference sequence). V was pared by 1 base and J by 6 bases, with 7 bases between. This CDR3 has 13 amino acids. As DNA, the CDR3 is TGCAGTGCTAGAGCGGGGGTTAATTCACCCCTCCACTTT. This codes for CSARAGVNSPLHF.

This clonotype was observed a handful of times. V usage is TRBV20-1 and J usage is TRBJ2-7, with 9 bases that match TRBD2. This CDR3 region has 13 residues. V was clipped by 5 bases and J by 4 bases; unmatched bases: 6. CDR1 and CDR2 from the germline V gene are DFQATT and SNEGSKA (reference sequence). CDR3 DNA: TGCAGTGCTCTCATAGCGGGAGCTTACGAGCAGTACTTC. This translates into CSALIAGAYEQYF.

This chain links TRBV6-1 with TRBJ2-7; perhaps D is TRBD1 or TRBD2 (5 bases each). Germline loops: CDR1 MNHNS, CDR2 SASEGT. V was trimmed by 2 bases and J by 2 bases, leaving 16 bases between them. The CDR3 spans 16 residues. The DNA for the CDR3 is TGTGCCAGCAGTGAATCTCTCGCTGGGGGACCCTACGAGCAGTACTTC. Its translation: CASSESLAGGPYEQYF.

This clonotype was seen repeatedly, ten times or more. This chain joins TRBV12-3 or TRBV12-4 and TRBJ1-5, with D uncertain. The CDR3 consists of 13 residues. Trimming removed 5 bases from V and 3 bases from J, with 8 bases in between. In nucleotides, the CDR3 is TGTGCCAGCAGTGCCCTACTCAATCAGCCCCAGCATTTT. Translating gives CASSALLNQPQHF.

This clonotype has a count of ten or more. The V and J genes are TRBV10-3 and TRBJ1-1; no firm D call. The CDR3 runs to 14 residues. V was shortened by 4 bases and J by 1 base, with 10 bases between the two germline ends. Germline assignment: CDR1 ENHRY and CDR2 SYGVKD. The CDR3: CAISVKVTNTEAFF. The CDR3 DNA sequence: TGTGCCATCAGTGTCAAGGTTACGAACACTGAAGCTTTCTTT.

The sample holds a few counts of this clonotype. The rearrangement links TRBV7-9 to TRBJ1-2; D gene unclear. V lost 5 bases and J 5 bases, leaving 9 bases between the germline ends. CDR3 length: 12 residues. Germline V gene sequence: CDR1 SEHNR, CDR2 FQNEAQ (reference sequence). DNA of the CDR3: TGTGCCAGCAGCGTCGACGGATATGGCTACACCTTC. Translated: CASSVDGYGYTF.

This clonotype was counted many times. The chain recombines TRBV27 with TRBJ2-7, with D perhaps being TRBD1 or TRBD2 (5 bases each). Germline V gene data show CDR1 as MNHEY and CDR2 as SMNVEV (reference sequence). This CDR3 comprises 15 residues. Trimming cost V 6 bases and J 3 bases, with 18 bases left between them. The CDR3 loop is CASSSGPLGVYEQYF. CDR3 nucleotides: TGTGCCAGCAGCTCGGGGCCCCTTGGCGTCTACGAGCAGTACTTC.